This T cell receptor (beta chain) was identified in a study of T cells in Graves' hyperthyroidism and ophthalmopathy. Regarding the study as a whole: Most clonotypes expanded in thyroid above 0.001 were likewise present in blood. Ophthalmopathy got predicted by the model a median 6.5 months before its onset.

The table lists this clonotype with many counts. Its antigen is not known. Germline-derived CDR1 and CDR2 are LNHDA and SQIVND (reference sequence). The CDR3 is 15 residues long. The V end was cut by 2 bases, the J end by 3 bases, with 11 bases between. Amplification of TCR beta CDR3 regions used RNA as the template. Initially, a first-round RT-PCR of the TCR CDR3 employed the HTBI primer set. One entry per CDR3 protein, called by TCRdb with MiXCR from the multiplex PCR reads. The sample lists 480,000 or so distinct CDR3 sequences, approximately 15% occurring once. With a duration under 2 months, the hyperthyroidism was newly diagnosed in patients aged 18 to 65.

V is TRBV19 and J is TRBJ2-1; tentative D call: TRBD2 (5 bases). Specimen: blood. The TCR was taken from a woman between 18 and 29 years old with Graves' hyperthyroidism. The CDR3 loop is CASSIPGDYYNEQFF. The DNA of the CDR3 is TGTGCCAGTAGTATACCCGGAGACTACTACAATGAGCAGTTCTTC.